Listed below are T cell receptor beta chains from one sample, sequenced in a study of regulatory T cells in long-lasting Graves disease. TCRdb re-called the multiplex PCR reads with MiXCR, one entry per CDR3 protein. The sample lists about 400,000 distinct CDR3 sequences, less than 25% occurring once. The specimen was peripheral blood mononuclear cells (PBMCs), collected when the disease was refractory, from a patient treated with antithyroid drugs. Every receptor here comes from a female donor with Graves disease. CDR3s leave out the opening cysteine and the closing phenylalanine or tryptophan.

cdr3_length	j_call	v_call	cdr3_aa
11	TRBJ1-5	TRBV5-1	ASSFGDGQPQH
14	TRBJ1-2	TRBV6-5	ASSYSISGFNYGYT
15	TRBJ2-2	TRBV24-1	ATRKGTANANTGELF
14	TRBJ2-7	TRBV11-2	ASSLGEAGVWGEQY
12	TRBJ2-5	TRBV2	ASSFPGVMETQY
14	TRBJ2-7	TRBV7-8	ASSLAPSGVSYEQY
11	TRBJ2-7	TRBV7-2	ASSLSFSYEQY
13	TRBJ2-5	TRBV28	ASSTLAESQETQY
11	TRBJ1-1	TRBV7-2	ASSSGDAVKAF
11	TRBJ1-1	TRBV18	ASSSSRNTEAF
12	TRBJ2-5	TRBV10-2	ASSEPGGRETQY
10	TRBJ1-6	TRBV6-5	ASSYYGSPLH
11	TRBJ1-5	TRBV30	AWSAPGFQPQH
15	TRBJ2-1	TRBV11-1	ASNPGTSGDHNNEQF
12	TRBJ1-1	TRBV5-1	ASSLVGLGTEAF
13	TRBJ1-2	TRBV6-5	ASSYSGAGGYGYT
14	TRBJ2-7	TRBV20-1	SARGGLAGDTYEQY
12	NA	TRBV6-1	ASISPGLAGEQF
13	TRBJ2-7	TRBV9	ASSVGDSASYEQY
11	TRBJ1-5	TRBV30	AWSGQGLQPQH
15	TRBJ2-7	TRBV20-1	SARDPSGLAGGYEQY
12	TRBJ2-7	TRBV6-1	ASSPTDGFYEQY
10	TRBJ2-2	TRBV29-1	SVVRLTGELF
14	TRBJ1-5	TRBV30	AWSMRGRGSNQPQH
11	TRBJ2-7	TRBV11-2	ASSFPPNYEQY
10	TRBJ2-5	TRBV11-2	ASSQTQETQY
12	TRBJ2-7	TRBV29-1	SVRRDETRYEQY